The next 28 T cell receptor beta chains were all read from a single sample in a study of CD8+CD57+ T cells in acquired aplastic anemia. For CDR3 and TCR beta VDJ profiling, genomic DNA was the template used. TCRdb itself ran the reads through MiXCR, one entry per CDR3 protein. The repertoire includes some 150,000 distinct CDR3 sequences, 70% to 75% of them detected once, and under 60% sits in the top ten. Sequencing involved patients with CD8+CD57+ cell expansion previously shown by flow cytometry. Specimen: sorted CD4+, CD8+, or CD8+CD57+ T cells (not recorded which) from PBMCs. Every receptor here comes from a human donor with aplastic anemia.

This clonotype was recorded only once. The V call is TRBV9, the J call TRBJ2-7, with a weak D call TRBD2 (5 bases). Per germline, CDR1 SGDLS and CDR2 YYNGEE. The CDR3 length is 13 residues. Trimming stripped 2 bases from V and 3 bases from J, with 9 bases between. CDR3 residues: CASSVGEGYEQYF. The CDR3 coding sequence is TGTGCCAGCAGCGTGGGAGAGGGCTACGAGCAGTACTTC.

This sequence joins TRBV5-1 and TRBJ1-6; possibly TRBD1 for D (5 bases). V was shortened by 1 base and J by 8 bases, with 13 bases between the two germline ends. The CDR3 has 15 amino acids. CDR1 is SGHRS, CDR2 YFSETQ, per germline. The CDR3 here is CASSLSVQGDSPLHF. DNA of the CDR3: TGCGCCAGCAGCTTGTCGGTGCAGGGTGATTCACCCCTCCACTTT.

The rearrangement links TRBV10-3 to TRBJ1-1; D gene uncertain. Between the trimmed V and J ends, which lost 8 bases and 4 bases, there was a span of 11 bases. Germline V gives CDR1 ENHRY, CDR2 SYGVKD. The CDR3 has 12 residues. DNA for the CDR3: TGTGCCATCGCATTGGACCGCACTGAAGCTTTCTTT. It specifies CAIALDRTEAFF.

The chain couples TRBV11-2 to TRBJ2-2; maybe TRBD1 (6 bases). Between the trimmed V and J ends, which lost 3 bases and 4 bases, there was a span of 6 bases. The germline V gene encodes CDR1 SGHAT and CDR2 FQNNGV. CDR3 length equals 13 residues. As DNA, the CDR3 is TGTGCCAGCAGCTTCAGGGGCACCGGGGAGCTGTTTTTT. Its translation: CASSFRGTGELFF.

The sample holds many counts of this clonotype. Its ends do not fully match the called genes, so a read error is possible. The J gene is TRBJ2-7, the V gene TRBV30; 7 positions agree with TRBD1. The CDR3 loop spans 13 amino acids. Germline V lookup: CDR1 GTSNPN, CDR2 SVGIG (reference sequence). CDR3 in amino acids: CAWSEAGGYEQYF. The DNA for the CDR3 is TGTGCCTGGAGTGAGGCAGGGGGATACGAACAGTACTTC.

V is TRBV5-1 and J is TRBJ2-7; D might be TRBD1 (5 bases). The length of the CDR3 is 12 residues. V was pared by 4 bases and J by 6 bases, with 11 bases between. The germline CDR1 and CDR2 sequences are SGHRS and YFSETQ. CDR3 nucleotide sequence: TGCGCCAGCAGCCAGGGTGGCCCCGAGCAGTACTTC. This translates into CASSQGGPEQYF.

This clonotype was recorded once. V gene TRBV6-4 combines with J gene TRBJ1-1; D uncertain. V was cut by 0 bases and J by 4 bases, with 9 bases left in between. The CDR3 is 14 amino acids. Germline loops: CDR1 MRHNA, CDR2 SNTAGT. CDR3 DNA sequence: TGTGCCAGCAGTGACTCCTCCCGAGGCACTGAAGCTTTCTTT. It yields the protein CASSDSSRGTEAFF.

The gene calls are TRBV6-4 and TRBJ1-6; TRBD1 matches 7 bases. In germline, CDR1 is MRHNA, CDR2 SNTAGT. V was clipped by 6 bases and J by 8 bases; unmatched bases: 4. The CDR3 is made up of 13 amino acids. The CDR3 DNA sequence: TGTGCCAGCAGGACAGGGACGGATTCACCCCTCCACTTT. Translated: CASRTGTDSPLHF.

This chain joins TRBV19 and TRBJ1-1, with D possibly being TRBD1 (5 bases). In germline, CDR1 is LNHDA, CDR2 SQIVND (reference sequence). V was clipped by 4 bases and J by 6 bases, with 12 bases between them. This CDR3 spans 13 amino acids. The CDR3 sequence is CASSSRETAEAFF. In DNA form, the CDR3 reads TGTGCCAGTAGTAGCAGGGAGACCGCTGAAGCTTTCTTT.

The V and J genes are TRBV25-1 and TRBJ2-1, with TRBD2 matching over 8 bases. V lost 3 bases and J lost 9; bases outside the gene matches: 7. This CDR3 contains 14 residues. Germline CDR1 MGHDK, CDR2 SYGVNS. This chain's CDR3 is CASSDAGGALEQFF. As DNA, the CDR3 is TGTGCCAGCAGTGATGCGGGAGGAGCCCTTGAGCAGTTCTTC.

The chain links TRBV20-1 to TRBJ2-1, with 8 positions matching TRBD2. The CDR3 extends over 14 amino acids. In germline, CDR1 is DFQATT, CDR2 SNEGSKA (reference sequence). The V and J ends lost 6 bases and 7 bases, in that order; junction bases with no gene match: 11. The CDR3 sequence: CSAPGSGGPNEQFF. DNA of the CDR3: TGCAGTGCCCCAGGGTCGGGAGGGCCTAATGAGCAGTTCTTC.

The V and J genes are TRBV19 and TRBJ2-3; perhaps TRBD1 as D (6 bases). The length of the CDR3 is 18 residues. Between the trimmed V and J ends, which lost 3 bases and 4 bases, there was a span of 23 bases. CDR1 LNHDA and CDR2 SQIVND come from the germline V gene (reference sequence). CDR3 sequence: CASSMRGTPSAPADTQYF. DNA of the CDR3: TGTGCCAGTAGTATGAGGGGGACCCCGTCGGCCCCAGCAGATACGCAGTATTTT.

V usage is TRBV24-1 and J usage is TRBJ2-1; TRBD2 matches 7 bases. CDR1 and CDR2 (germline): KGHDR, SFDVKD. The junction had 7 bases not matched to a gene; V was cut back by 2 bases and J by 4 bases. CDR3 size: 16 residues. CDR3: CATSDSSGGGYNEQFF. The DNA for the CDR3 is TGTGCCACCAGTGATTCCTCCGGCGGGGGATACAATGAGCAGTTCTTC.

This clonotype has more than one count but fewer than ten. The gene calls are TRBV10-1 and TRBJ2-1; D gene uncertain. The CDR3 runs to 13 residues. V lost 10 bases to trimming and J lost 6 bases, with 16 bases between them. Germline lookup yields CDR1 WNHNN and CDR2 SYGVQD (reference sequence). CDR3 loop: CATQIGVGNEQFF. Written as DNA, the CDR3 is TGCGCCACTCAGATTGGGGTAGGCAATGAGCAGTTCTTC.

The chain recombines TRBV7-8 with TRBJ2-5; D not resolved. The CDR3 has 13 amino acids. V gave up 5 bases and J gave up 5 bases, with 12 bases separating them. Germline lookup yields CDR1 SGHVS and CDR2 FQNEAQ. In nucleotides, the CDR3 is TGTGCCAGCAGCAAATACCCCCAGGAGACCCAGTACTTC. It yields the protein CASSKYPQETQYF.

The chain employs TRBV15 and TRBJ1-5; D gene ambiguous. The CDR3 is 12 amino acids. CDR1 is LNHNV and CDR2 is YYDKDF in the germline V gene (reference sequence). Trimming took off 0 bases at V and 6 bases at J, with 3 bases between the two ends. The CDR3 loop is CATSRDGQPQHF. In nucleotides, the CDR3 is TGTGCCACCAGCAGAGACGGTCAGCCCCAGCATTTT.

The chain employs TRBV7-9 and TRBJ2-2; TRBD2 is a possible D gene (6 bases). In germline, CDR1 is SEHNR, CDR2 FQNEAQ (reference sequence). Between the trimmed V and J ends, which lost 2 bases and 3 bases, there was a span of 10 bases. This CDR3 comprises 15 residues. CDR3 residues: CASSLRRADTGELFF. The CDR3 nucleotides read TGTGCCAGCAGCTTACGGAGGGCGGACACCGGGGAGCTGTTTTTT.

In this sample, this clonotype turned up a few times. The chain is built from TRBV27 and TRBJ2-1; TRBD2 matches 8 bases. The germline V gene has CDR1 MNHEY and CDR2 SMNVEV (reference sequence). Trimming removed 3 bases from V and 4 bases from J; junction bases left unmatched: 5. This CDR3 has 15 residues. In nucleotides, the CDR3 is TGTGCCAGCAGTTTGACTAGCGAGACTTACAATGAGCAGTTCTTC. Encoded protein: CASSLTSETYNEQFF.

Only a few counts were recorded for this clonotype. The genes are TRBV7-2 and TRBJ2-7, with TRBD2 identical over 10 bases. The V gene's germline CDR1 is SGHTA and CDR2 FQGNSA. Trimming cost V 1 base and J 6 bases; bases outside gene matches: 9. CDR3 length: 16 amino acids. The CDR3 region is CASSLGAAGGQGEQYF. Here the CDR3 DNA reads TGTGCCAGCAGCTTAGGGGCAGCGGGGGGGCAGGGCGAGCAGTACTTC.

The chain carries TRBV5-6 and TRBJ1-5; TRBD1 agrees at 7 bases. Germline CDR1 and CDR2: SGHDT and YYEEEE. The V gene end was trimmed by 2 bases and the J gene end by 9 bases; junction bases not matched to a gene: 5. This CDR3 is 13 amino acids long. The chain's CDR3 is CASSFSQGGPQHF. As DNA, the CDR3 is TGTGCCAGCAGCTTCAGTCAGGGGGGGCCCCAGCATTTT.

This clonotype has more than one count but fewer than ten. CDR3 nucleotide sequence: TGTGCCACCAGCAGCAATGGGGGGGCAGGGGAGACCCAGTACTTC. Amino acid sequence: CATSSNGGAGETQYF. The genes are TRBV15 and TRBJ2-5, with a weak D call TRBD2 (7 bases). V lost 3 bases and J lost 5, with 16 bases in between. The CDR3 has 15 residues. Germline V gene sequence: CDR1 LNHNV, CDR2 YYDKDF (reference sequence).

This clonotype was seen just once. The chain couples TRBV20-1 to TRBJ1-1, with 7 bases identical to TRBD1. Per the germline V gene, CDR1 is DFQATT and CDR2 is SNEGSKA (reference sequence). This CDR3 is 16 amino acids long. Trimming cost V 6 bases and J 5 bases; bases outside gene matches: 18. CDR3 region: CSADGLAGTGETEAFF. DNA for the CDR3: TGCAGTGCCGATGGACTAGCGGGAACAGGGGAGACTGAAGCTTTCTTT.

This chain connects TRBV25-1 to TRBJ2-1, with 13 bases matching TRBD2. V trimming: 8 bases; J trimming: 6 bases; junction bases outside the gene matches: 7. The CDR3 has 15 amino acids. The germline gives CDR1 MGHDK, CDR2 SYGVNS. CDR3 in DNA: TGTGCCAGCGGAGGGACTAGCGGGGCTGGCAATGAGCAGTTCTTC. Translation: CASGGTSGAGNEQFF.

The V call is TRBV6-1, the J call TRBJ2-3; 8 bases fit TRBD1. CDR3 length: 14 residues. Trimming cost V 7 bases and J 2 bases; bases outside gene matches: 5. Germline V lookup: CDR1 MNHNS, CDR2 SASEGT. In DNA, the CDR3 is TGTGCCAGCAAATGGGACAGGAACACAGATACGCAGTATTTT. This codes for CASKWDRNTDTQYF.

V usage is TRBV7-9 and J usage is TRBJ1-5; tentatively, D is TRBD1 (6 bases). Looked up from germline, CDR1 is SEHNR and CDR2 is FQNEAQ (reference sequence). V lost 5 bases, J lost 3 bases, and 11 bases lay in between. The CDR3 is made up of 14 amino acids. For the CDR3, the DNA is TGTGCCAGCAGCCAGACAGGATTCAATCAGCCCCAGCATTTT. Translated: CASSQTGFNQPQHF.

The chain has TRBV2 and TRBJ2-5, with 14 nucleotides matching TRBD2. The J segment lost 5 bases and the V segment lost 0 bases, leaving 8 bases of the junction unmatched. Germline lookup yields CDR1 SNHLY and CDR2 FYNNEI. The CDR3 length is 18 residues. CDR3 protein: CASSEATSGGASAETQYF. Here the CDR3 DNA reads TGTGCCAGCAGTGAAGCGACTAGCGGGGGGGCATCCGCCGAGACCCAGTACTTC. The full variable domain, its missing parts supplied by reference TRBV2 and TRBJ2-5, is EPEVTQTPSHQVTQMGQEVILRCVPISNHLYFYWYRQILGQKVEFLVSFYNNEISEKSEIFDDQFSVERPDGSNFTLKIRSTKLEDSAMYFCASSEATSGGASAETQYFGPGTRLLVL.

V and J are TRBV7-8 and TRBJ2-1; 7 positions match TRBD1. Per germline, CDR1 SGHVS and CDR2 FQNEAQ. The ends lost 1 base at V and 2 bases at J; junction bases unmatched: 8. The CDR3 is 17 amino acids. In DNA, the CDR3 is TGTGCCAGCAGCTTAGTACCCGACAGGGTAGCCTACAATGAGCAGTTCTTC. It encodes CASSLVPDRVAYNEQFF.

This clonotype occurred once. One end of the junction varies from germline; a read error may be responsible. The chain links TRBV7-9 to TRBJ2-7; tentatively, D is TRBD1 (5 bases). The CDR3 is made up of 11 amino acids. The germline CDR1 and CDR2 sequences are SEHNR and FQNEAQ (reference sequence). In nucleotides, the CDR3 is TGTGCCAGCAGCAACCTTCAGGGATCTGACTTC. The encoded protein is CASSNLQGSDF.